The entry below describes one T cell receptor (beta chain). The data originate from a study of blood T cell repertoires in COVID-19. About the research overall: COVID-19 samples, acute and convalescent, were from the United States, Italy and Spain. In each case, the material was cDNA or gDNA derived from T cells, B-cell-depleted T cells, or PBMCs.

As handled by the study authors: By means of reference gene primer amplification, nucleated cell counts were estimated. The protocol was immunoSEQ multiplex PCR, while the TCRdb copy is restricted to in-frame clones and leaves out a portion. Clone size and V and J calls were adopted from that table, with D and trimming inferred from the DNA. The sample has over 25,000 clones; 75% to 90% are singletons. This CDR3 region has 15 residues. The germline V and J ends were trimmed by 3 bases and 1 base, with 12 bases remaining between them. The germline CDR1 and CDR2 sequences are LNHDA and SQIVND (reference sequence).

The sequence was collected from a man in his sixties with acute or convalescent COVID-19. This sequence joins TRBV19 and TRBJ1-2; tentatively, D is TRBD1 (5 bases). Sequenced: peripheral blood. The CDR3 sequence is CASSMGGLSNYGYTF. DNA for the CDR3: TGTGCCAGTAGTATGGGGGGATTAAGTAACTATGGCTACACCTTC.